Below, 27 T cell receptor beta chains from the same sample are listed, as sequenced in a study of vaccination effects on CD4 cells after COVID-19. The ViraFEST assay expanded antigen-specific CD4+ T cells with viral peptide pools before sequencing. At the end of nine to ten days of culture, CD4+ T cells were isolated. The study found no prior SARS-CoV-2 infection in the vaccine recipients, who tested negative for nucleocapsid antibodies. Sequencing was performed with immunoSEQ multiplex PCR; in TCRdb, only in-frame clones are kept and a portion is missing. The table has 40,000 to 45,000 clones, around 81% seen once. These TCRs' antigens remain unknown. Sequencing was performed on CD4+ T cells from PBMCs cultured with SARS-CoV-2 spike peptides, taken before COVID-19 vaccination. These receptors all stem from a human donor who received a COVID-19 vaccine.

Written as DNA, the CDR3 is TGTGCCAGCAACCCCTGGGGGAACTATGGCTACACCTTC. This gives the protein CASNPWGNYGYTF. The rearrangement joins TRBV28 to TRBJ1-2; TRBD1 is a possible D gene (5 bases). There are 13 residues in the CDR3. Looked up from germline, CDR1 is MDHEN and CDR2 is SYDVKM. Trimming shortened V by 7 bases and J by 2 bases, and 11 bases separated the two germline ends.

The V and J genes are TRBV7-8 and TRBJ2-7; tentatively, D is TRBD1 or TRBD2 (5 bases each). The CDR3 consists of 12 residues. The germline V and J ends were trimmed by 5 bases and 6 bases, with 11 bases remaining between them. Per germline, CDR1 SGHVS and CDR2 FQNEAQ. The CDR3 coding sequence is TGTGCCAGCAGCCGTACGGGGCCCGAGCAGTACGTC. This encodes CASSRTGPEQYV.

V gene TRBV25-1 combines with J gene TRBJ1-3; D remains ambiguous. There are 17 residues in the CDR3. The V gene's germline CDR1 is MGHDK and CDR2 SYGVNS. Deletions cut 4 bases from V and 0 bases from J, with 16 bases between. The CDR3 sequence: CASSGSTVLSSGNTIYF. CDR3 nucleotides: TGTGCCAGCAGTGGATCCACCGTCCTTTCCTCTGGAAACACCATATATTTT.

The chain recombines TRBV18 with TRBJ2-1; maybe TRBD2 (5 bases). The V end was cut by 6 bases, the J end by 4 bases, with 16 bases between. The CDR3 is made up of 15 amino acids. Germline lookup yields CDR1 KGHSH and CDR2 LQKENI. CDR3 sequence (DNA): TGTGCCAGCTCCCCGGTAGGTGGGGAGTACAATGAGCAGTTCTTC. It is translated as CASSPVGGEYNEQFF.

The chain recombines TRBV5-1 with TRBJ2-3, with TRBD1 identical over 8 bases. The J segment lost 6 bases and the V segment lost 1 base, leaving 7 bases of the junction unmatched. The CDR3 has 15 residues. The germline V gene encodes CDR1 SGHRS and CDR2 YFSETQ. CDR3 sequence reads: CASSLQDRAGDTQYF. In DNA form, the CDR3 reads TGCGCCAGCAGCTTGCAGGACAGGGCAGGGGATACGCAGTATTTT.

Worth noting for this clone: Other nucleotide sequences in the sample specify the same CDR3. The chain joins TRBV30 to TRBJ2-5; D call uncertain. The germline CDR1 and CDR2 sequences are GTSNPN and SVGIG (reference sequence). The CDR3 runs 11 residues. V was cut by 0 bases and J by 5 bases, with 4 bases left in between. In DNA, the CDR3 is TGTGCCTGGAGTGTGTTGGAGACCCAGTACTTC. It yields the protein CAWSVLETQYF.

V usage is TRBV5-4 and J usage is TRBJ2-3, with D uncertain. The CDR3 spans 15 residues. Germline V gene data show CDR1 as SGHNT and CDR2 as YYREEE (reference sequence). V dropped 4 bases and J dropped 2 bases, with 14 bases sitting between them. The CDR3 coding sequence is TGTGCCAGCAGCGTTAGTTTTACCGTCACAGATACGCAGTATTTT. Residues: CASSVSFTVTDTQYF.

V is TRBV5-1 and J is TRBJ1-1, with D perhaps TRBD1 (6 bases). The germline V gene encodes CDR1 SGHRS and CDR2 YFSETQ. The CDR3 loop spans 14 amino acids. V shed 0 bases and J shed 4 bases, with 10 bases lying between them. CDR3 in amino acids: CASSLDQGITEAFF. Here the CDR3 DNA reads TGCGCCAGCAGCTTGGATCAGGGGATCACTGAAGCTTTCTTT.

CDR3 coding DNA: TGTGCCAGCAGTTACCCTTCGACTAGCGGGGGCCAAGTTAGCTCCTACAATGAGCAGTTCTTC. Protein product: CASSYPSTSGGQVSSYNEQFF. This chain joins TRBV6-2 or TRBV6-3 and TRBJ2-1; 12 nucleotides line up with TRBD2. This CDR3 has 21 residues. The J segment lost 0 bases and the V segment lost 2 bases, leaving 14 bases of the junction unmatched. The germline V gene has CDR1 MNHEY and CDR2 SVGEGT.

The gene calls are TRBV30 and TRBJ1-4, with D unresolved. This CDR3 is built from 14 residues. V lost 4 bases, J lost 7 bases, and 16 bases lay in between. Germline CDR1 GTSNPN, CDR2 SVGIG (reference sequence). DNA of the CDR3: TGTGCCTGGAAATCCTCGGACTACTTTGAAAAACTGTTTTTT. Translation: CAWKSSDYFEKLFF.

The V call is TRBV5-1, the J call TRBJ2-3, with D possibly matching TRBD1 (5 bases). Trimming took off 0 bases at V and 0 bases at J, with 11 bases between the two ends. Germline lookup yields CDR1 SGHRS and CDR2 YFSETQ. The CDR3 consists of 16 residues. The CDR3 sequence is CASSLVIGASTDTQYF. The CDR3 bases are TGCGCCAGCAGCTTGGTAATAGGGGCTAGCACAGATACGCAGTATTTT.

The count of this clone is one. J is TRBJ2-3 and V is TRBV2; D might be TRBD1 (6 bases). The CDR3 is 14 residues long. Germline CDR1 reads SNHLY; CDR2 reads FYNNEI. The ends were cut back, 7 bases at V and 5 bases at J, with 16 bases in the middle. CDR3 protein: CASIRGWIGDTQYF. The CDR3 DNA reads TGTGCCAGCATAAGGGGGTGGATAGGAGATACGCAGTATTTT.

This clone was counted once. The chain links TRBV6-4 to TRBJ2-2; 8 bases are shared with TRBD2. The CDR3 has 14 amino acids. The germline gives CDR1 MRHNA, CDR2 SNTAGT. V was pared by 8 bases and J by 4 bases, with 6 bases of the junction left unmatched. CDR3 region: CASGARGGTGELFF. In DNA, the CDR3 is TGTGCCAGCGGGGCCCGGGGGGGCACCGGGGAGCTGTTTTTT.

The rearrangement links TRBV6-4 to TRBJ1-6, with D perhaps matching TRBD1 (5 bases). Germline V gene sequence: CDR1 MRHNA, CDR2 SNTAGT. Trimming shortened V by 2 bases and J by 2 bases, and 7 bases separated the two germline ends. CDR3 length: 15 residues. DNA for the CDR3: TGTGCCAGCAGTGACCAGGGCACCTATAATTCACCCCTCCACTTT. Its translation is CASSDQGTYNSPLHF.

J is TRBJ1-2 and V is TRBV5-4; 8 positions agree with TRBD1. CDR3 length: 15 residues. The junction had 7 bases not matched to a gene; V was cut back by 4 bases and J by 2 bases. Germline assignment: CDR1 SGHNT and CDR2 YYREEE (reference sequence). The CDR3 loop is CASSPGGPTNYGYTF. CDR3 bases: TGTGCCAGCAGCCCAGGGGGCCCTACGAACTATGGCTACACCTTC.

This sequence joins TRBV5-1 and TRBJ2-1; no firm D call. Germline lookup yields CDR1 SGHRS and CDR2 YFSETQ. V lost 4 bases and J 0 bases, leaving 8 bases between the germline ends. The CDR3 spans 14 residues. CDR3 residues: CASSGPSSYNEQFF. In DNA form, the CDR3 reads TGCGCCAGCAGCGGGCCCAGCTCCTACAATGAGCAGTTCTTC. Full variable domain (outside the CDR3, taken from reference TRBV5-1 and TRBJ2-1): KAGVTQTPRYLIKTRGQQVTLSCSPISGHRSVSWYQQTPGQGLQFLFEYFSETQRNKGNFPGRFSGRQFSNSRSEMNVSTLELGDSALYLCASSGPSSYNEQFFGPGTRLTVL.

This chain connects TRBV6-5 to TRBJ2-5; TRBD2 matches at 12 bases. Germline V gene data show CDR1 as MNHEY and CDR2 as SVGAGI. The CDR3 length is 14 residues. With 8 bases clipped from V and 5 bases from J, the junction kept 6 bases outside the gene matches. The CDR3 coding sequence is TGTGCCAGCTTCTGGACTAGCGGGGCTGAGACCCAGTACTTC. Its translation: CASFWTSGAETQYF.

CDR3 region: CASSPGLAGGNPLYEQYV. The CDR3 region has the DNA TGTGCCAGCAGCCCCGGACTAGCGGGGGGCAATCCCCTATACGAGCAGTACGTC. J is TRBJ2-7 and V is TRBV7-9; TRBD2 aligns across 14 bases. This CDR3 is built from 18 residues. Germline V gene data show CDR1 as SEHNR and CDR2 as FQNEAQ (reference sequence). J gave up 4 bases and V 5 bases, and 13 bases lay outside the gene matches.

The gene calls are TRBV19 and TRBJ1-1; maybe TRBD1 (5 bases). CDR3 length: 14 amino acids. V shed 7 bases and J shed 1 base, with 13 bases lying between them. Looked up from germline, CDR1 is LNHDA and CDR2 is SQIVND (reference sequence). CDR3 residues: CASIPGLGNTEAFF. CDR3 DNA: TGTGCCAGTATCCCGGGGCTGGGGAACACTGAAGCTTTCTTT.

This chain links TRBV12-3 or TRBV12-4 with TRBJ1-3; D gene uncertain. V lost 7 bases and J 0 bases, leaving 7 bases between the germline ends. CDR3 length: 13 residues. CDR3 sequence reads: CASKRASGNTIYF. DNA of the CDR3: TGTGCCAGCAAACGGGCCTCTGGAAACACCATATATTTT.

This chain links TRBV2 with TRBJ2-3; 14 bases align to TRBD2. There are 16 residues in the CDR3. The germline CDR1 and CDR2 sequences are SNHLY and FYNNEI. Losses at the gene ends were 7 bases for V and 2 bases for J; bases not matched to a gene: 5. The CDR3 is CASTETSGGVTDTQYF. Written as DNA, the CDR3 is TGTGCCAGCACAGAGACTAGCGGGGGGGTCACAGATACGCAGTATTTT.

The genes are TRBV3-1 (or the pseudogene TRBV3-2) and TRBJ1-2; 9 bases match TRBD1. There are 15 residues in the CDR3. V was pared by 7 bases and J by 4 bases, with 10 bases of the junction left unmatched. Germline V gene lookup returns CDR1 LGHDT and CDR2 YNNKEL (reference sequence). This CDR3 reads CASTQGQGLPYGYTF. The CDR3 DNA sequence: TGTGCCAGCACCCAGGGACAGGGACTCCCCTATGGCTACACCTTC.

The J gene is TRBJ2-3, the V gene TRBV5-1; 11 bases match TRBD1. This CDR3 is 18 amino acids long. The germline CDR1 and CDR2 sequences are SGHRS and YFSETQ. V trimming: 4 bases; J trimming: 0 bases; junction bases outside the gene matches: 10. The CDR3 coding sequence is TGCGCCAGCAGCCCCCTACCCGGGACAGGGGGGAGCACAGATACGCAGTATTTT. Translated, it gives CASSPLPGTGGSTDTQYF. The variable domain in full, with the rest retrieved from reference TRBV5-1 and TRBJ2-3, is KAGVTQTPRYLIKTRGQQVTLSCSPISGHRSVSWYQQTPGQGLQFLFEYFSETQRNKGNFPGRFSGRQFSNSRSEMNVSTLELGDSALYLCASSPLPGTGGSTDTQYFGPGTRLTVL.

This sequence joins TRBV2 and TRBJ1-5; a possible D gene is TRBD1 (5 bases). The germline V gene has CDR1 SNHLY and CDR2 FYNNEI. This CDR3 spans 15 amino acids. V lost 7 bases to trimming and J lost 4 bases, with 17 bases between them. The CDR3 spells CASKYRDGENQPQHF. In DNA, the CDR3 is TGTGCCAGCAAATACCGGGACGGCGAAAATCAGCCCCAGCATTTT.

This rearrangement joins TRBV6-4 to TRBJ2-7; tentative D call: TRBD1 (5 bases). Looked up from germline, CDR1 is MRHNA and CDR2 is SNTAGT. The germline V and J ends were trimmed by 7 bases and 1 base, with 17 bases remaining between them. The CDR3 sequence is 15 residues long. The CDR3 loop reads CASTTPGHKSYEQYV. CDR3 sequence (DNA): TGTGCCAGCACCACTCCAGGGCATAAGTCCTACGAGCAGTACGTC.

The chain couples TRBV4-1 to TRBJ2-5, with D perhaps matching TRBD1 (6 bases). V shed 4 bases and J shed 0 bases, with 12 bases lying between them. The CDR3 loop spans 15 amino acids. CDR1 is MGHRA and CDR2 is YSYEKL in the germline V gene. The CDR3 protein is CASSRKQGYQETQYF. The DNA for the CDR3 is TGCGCCAGCAGCCGAAAGCAGGGGTACCAAGAGACCCAGTACTTC.

The chain employs TRBV4-2 and TRBJ1-6; 9 nucleotides match TRBD1. V dropped 2 bases and J dropped 8; count of bases not matched to a gene: 4. CDR1 is LGHNA, CDR2 YNFKEQ, per germline. This CDR3 is built from 15 residues. The CDR3: CASSQTGGAYSPLHF. The CDR3 region has the DNA TGTGCCAGCAGCCAAACAGGGGGCGCTTATTCACCCCTCCACTTT.